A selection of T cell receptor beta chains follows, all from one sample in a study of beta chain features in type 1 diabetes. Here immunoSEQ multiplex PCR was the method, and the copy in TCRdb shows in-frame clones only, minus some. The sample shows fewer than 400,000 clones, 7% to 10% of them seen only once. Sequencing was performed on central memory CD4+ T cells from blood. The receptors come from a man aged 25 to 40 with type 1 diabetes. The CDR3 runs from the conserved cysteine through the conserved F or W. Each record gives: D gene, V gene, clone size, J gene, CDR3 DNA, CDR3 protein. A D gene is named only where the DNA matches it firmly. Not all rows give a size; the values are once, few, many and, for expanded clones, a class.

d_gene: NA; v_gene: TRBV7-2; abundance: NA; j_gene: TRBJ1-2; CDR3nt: TGTGCCAGCAGTCCCAGAGGGGGGAGAATACTTTATGGCTACACCTTC; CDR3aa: CASSPRGGRILYGYTF
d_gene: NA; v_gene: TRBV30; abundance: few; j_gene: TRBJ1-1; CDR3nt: TGTGCCTGGAGTTGGGAGGCTGAAGCTTTCTTT; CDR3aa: CAWSWEAEAFF
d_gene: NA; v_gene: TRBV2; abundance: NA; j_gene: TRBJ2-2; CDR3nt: TGTGCCAGCAGTGACTGGGGGCACACCGGGGAGCTGTTTTTT; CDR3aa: CASSDWGHTGELFF
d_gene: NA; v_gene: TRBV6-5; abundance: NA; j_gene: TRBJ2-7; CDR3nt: TGTGCCAGCAGTTTTGCAACAGGGCCCGACCACGAGCAGTACTTC; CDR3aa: CASSFATGPDHEQYF
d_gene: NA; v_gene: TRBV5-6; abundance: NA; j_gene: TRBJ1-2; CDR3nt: TGTGCCAGCAGCTTGGAGGTCCGGGGTTATGGCTACACCTTC; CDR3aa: CASSLEVRGYGYTF
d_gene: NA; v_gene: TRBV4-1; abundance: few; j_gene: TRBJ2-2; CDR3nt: TGCGCCAGCAGCCAAGATTTACAGACGAACACCGGGGAGCTGTTTTTT; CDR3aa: CASSQDLQTNTGELFF
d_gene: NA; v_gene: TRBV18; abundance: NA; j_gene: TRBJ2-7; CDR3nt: TGTGCCAGCTCACCACCAACGGGGGCCGGGTACGAGCAGTACTTC; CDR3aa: CASSPPTGAGYEQYF
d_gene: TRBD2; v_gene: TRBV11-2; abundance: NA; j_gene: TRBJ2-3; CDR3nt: TGTGCCAGCAGCTTAAGGCTAGCGGGGGGAGATACGCAGTATTTT; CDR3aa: CASSLRLAGGDTQYF
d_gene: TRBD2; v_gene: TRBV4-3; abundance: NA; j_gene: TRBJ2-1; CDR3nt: TGCGCCAGCAGCCTGGGACTAGCGGTCAATGAGCAGTTCTTC; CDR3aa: CASSLGLAVNEQFF
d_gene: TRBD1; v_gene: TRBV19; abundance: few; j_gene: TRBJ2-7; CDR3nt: TGTGCCAGTAGTTATGGACAGGGCTTCGAGCAGTACTTC; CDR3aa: CASSYGQGFEQYF
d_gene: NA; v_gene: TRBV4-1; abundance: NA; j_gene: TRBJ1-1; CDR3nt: TGCGCCAGCAGCAGAAGGGCGGACACTGAAGCTTTCTTT; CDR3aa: CASSRRADTEAFF
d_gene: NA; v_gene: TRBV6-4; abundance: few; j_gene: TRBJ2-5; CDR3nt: TGTGCCAGCTCCCGCAGGACCCAGTACTTC; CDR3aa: CASSRRTQYF
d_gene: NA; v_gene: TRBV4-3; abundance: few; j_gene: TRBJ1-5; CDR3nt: TGCGCCAGCAGCCAAGATGTGAGACCTGAGTTCAATCAGCCCCAGCATTTT; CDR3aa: CASSQDVRPEFNQPQHF
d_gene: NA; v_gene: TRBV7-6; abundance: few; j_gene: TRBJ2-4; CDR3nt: TGTGCCAGCAGCTTAGCAGGACCCGCCAAAAACATTCAGTACTTC; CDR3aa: CASSLAGPAKNIQYF
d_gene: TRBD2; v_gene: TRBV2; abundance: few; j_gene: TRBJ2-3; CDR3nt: TGTGCCAGCAGGCACGGGACTAGCGGGGCGAGAACAGATACGCAGTATTTT; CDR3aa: CASRHGTSGARTDTQYF
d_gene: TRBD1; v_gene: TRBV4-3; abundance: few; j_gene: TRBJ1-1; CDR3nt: TGCGCCAGCAGCCCGAGGACAGGGGCGAACACTGAAGCTTTCTTT; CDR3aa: CASSPRTGANTEAFF
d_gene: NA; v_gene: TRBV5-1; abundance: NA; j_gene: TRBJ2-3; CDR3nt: TGCGCCAGCAGCTTGAGAGGACAGCCCACAGATACGCAGTATTTT; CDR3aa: CASSLRGQPTDTQYF
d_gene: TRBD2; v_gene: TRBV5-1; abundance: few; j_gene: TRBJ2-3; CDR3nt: TGCGCCAGCAGGTTCATAGCGGGGCCGAGCACAGATACGCAGTATTTT; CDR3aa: CASRFIAGPSTDTQYF
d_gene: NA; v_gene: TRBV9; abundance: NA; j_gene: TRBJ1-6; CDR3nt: TGTGCCAGCAGCCCAAGTCGAGGGGGATATTCACCCCTCCACTTT; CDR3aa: CASSPSRGGYSPLHF
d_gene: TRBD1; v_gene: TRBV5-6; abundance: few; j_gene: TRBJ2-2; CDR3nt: TGTGCCAGCAGCACCGGGACAGCCTTTAACACCGGGGAGCTGTTTTTT; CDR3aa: CASSTGTAFNTGELFF
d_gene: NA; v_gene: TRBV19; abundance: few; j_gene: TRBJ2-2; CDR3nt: TGTGCCAGTAGTATAGTTAGCGAGCTCACCGGGGAGCTGTTTTTT; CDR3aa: CASSIVSELTGELFF
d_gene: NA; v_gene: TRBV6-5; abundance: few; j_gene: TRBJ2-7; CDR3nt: TGTGCCAGCAGTTACTCGGGAGAGTCCTACGAGCAGTACTTC; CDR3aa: CASSYSGESYEQYF
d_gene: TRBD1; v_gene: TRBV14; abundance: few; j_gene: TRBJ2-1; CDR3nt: TGTGCCAGCAGCCAAGATCAAGGAATGACAGGGCCCCGCAATGAGCAGTTCTTC; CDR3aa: CASSQDQGMTGPRNEQFF
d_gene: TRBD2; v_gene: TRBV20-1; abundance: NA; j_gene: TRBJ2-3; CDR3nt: TGCAGTGCTAAGGTAGCGGGGCCGCAGTATTTT; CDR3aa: CSAKVAGPQYF
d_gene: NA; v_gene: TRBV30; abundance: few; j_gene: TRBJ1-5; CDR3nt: TGTGCCTGGAGTAGGGACGTCTACAATCAGCCCCAGCATTTT; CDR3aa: CAWSRDVYNQPQHF
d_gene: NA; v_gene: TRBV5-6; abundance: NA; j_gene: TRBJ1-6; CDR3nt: TGTGCCAGCAGCTTGGACGGGAACTATAATTCACCCCTCCACTTT; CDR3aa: CASSLDGNYNSPLHF
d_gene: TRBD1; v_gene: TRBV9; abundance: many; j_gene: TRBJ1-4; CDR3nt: TGTGCCAGCAGCGTAGCAGGGGGGCAGGGTGCTGAAAAACTGTTTTTT; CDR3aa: CASSVAGGQGAEKLFF
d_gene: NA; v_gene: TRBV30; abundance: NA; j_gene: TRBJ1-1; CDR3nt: TGTGCCTGGAGTGTTCTCAGGGAAACTGAAGCTTTCTTT; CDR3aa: CAWSVLRETEAFF
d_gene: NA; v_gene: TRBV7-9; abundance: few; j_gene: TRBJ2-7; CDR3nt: TGTGCCAGCAGCTACACAGGGTTCGAGCAGTACTTC; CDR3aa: CASSYTGFEQYF
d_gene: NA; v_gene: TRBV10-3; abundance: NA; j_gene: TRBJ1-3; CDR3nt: TGTGCCATCAAAGAGGGGGGCTCTGGAAACACCATATATTTT; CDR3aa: CAIKEGGSGNTIYF
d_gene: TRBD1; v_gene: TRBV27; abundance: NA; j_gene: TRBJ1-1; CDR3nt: TGTGCCAGCAGTCTGTACAGGGGTGCCATGAACACTGAAGCTTTCTTT; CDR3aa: CASSLYRGAMNTEAFF
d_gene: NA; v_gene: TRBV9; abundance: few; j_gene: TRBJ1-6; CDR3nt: TGTGCCAGCAGCGTAGATTTGATTTCACCCCTCCACTTT; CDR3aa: CASSVDLISPLHF
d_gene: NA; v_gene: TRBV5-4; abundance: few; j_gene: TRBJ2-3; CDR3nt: TGTGCCAGCAGCGCCGGGCTTGCGCGGGGGCGGGGAGATACGCAGTATTTT; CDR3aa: CASSAGLARGRGDTQYF
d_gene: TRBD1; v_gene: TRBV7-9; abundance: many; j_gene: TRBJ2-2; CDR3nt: TGTGCCAGCAGCGCCGGACAGGGCGGCACCGGGGAGCTGTTTTTT; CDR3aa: CASSAGQGGTGELFF
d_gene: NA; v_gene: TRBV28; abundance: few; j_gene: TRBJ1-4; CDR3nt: TGTGCCAGCAGCGGACAGACTAGAAATAATGAAAAACTGTTTTTT; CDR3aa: CASSGQTRNNEKLFF
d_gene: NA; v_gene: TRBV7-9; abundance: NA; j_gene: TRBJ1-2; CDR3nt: TGTGCCAGCGGCCGGGACGGAGCTAACTATGGCTACACCTTC; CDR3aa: CASGRDGANYGYTF
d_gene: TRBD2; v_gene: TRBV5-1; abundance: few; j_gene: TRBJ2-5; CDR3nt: TGCGCCAGCAGCTTGCTTACTAGCGGGGAGCAAGAGACCCAGTACTTC; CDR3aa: CASSLLTSGEQETQYF
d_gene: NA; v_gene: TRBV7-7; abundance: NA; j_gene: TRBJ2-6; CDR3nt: TGTGCCAGCAGCGAGGTGGGCTCTGGGGCCAACGTCCTGACTTTC; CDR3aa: CASSEVGSGANVLTF
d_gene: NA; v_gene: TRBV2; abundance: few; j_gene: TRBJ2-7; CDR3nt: TGTGCCAGCAGACCCGGGGCATCCTACGAGCAGTACTTC; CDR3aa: CASRPGASYEQYF
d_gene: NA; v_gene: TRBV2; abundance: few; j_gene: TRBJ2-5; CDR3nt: TGTGCCAGCAGTGGGGAGAGTAAAGAGACCCAGTACTTC; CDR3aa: CASSGESKETQYF
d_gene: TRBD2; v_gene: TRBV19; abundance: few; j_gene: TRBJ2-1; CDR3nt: TGTGCCTCAAGACTAGCGGGGGGGTACAATGAGCAGTTCTTC; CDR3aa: CASRLAGGYNEQFF
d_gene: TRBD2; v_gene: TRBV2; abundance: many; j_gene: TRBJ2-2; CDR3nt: TGTGCCAGCAGTGAGACTAGCGGGGGCACCGGGGAGCTGTTTTTT; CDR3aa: CASSETSGGTGELFF
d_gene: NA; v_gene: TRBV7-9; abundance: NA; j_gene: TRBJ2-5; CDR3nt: TGTGCCAGCACTAACGGCCGGAGGGAGGAGACCCAGTACTTC; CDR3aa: CASTNGRREETQYF
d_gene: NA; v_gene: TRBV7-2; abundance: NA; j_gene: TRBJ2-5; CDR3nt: TGTGCCAGCAGCTTCGAGGGGGACTTCCTTAATGGGGAGACCCAGTACTTC; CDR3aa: CASSFEGDFLNGETQYF
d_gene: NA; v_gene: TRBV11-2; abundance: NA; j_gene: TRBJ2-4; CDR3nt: TGTGCCAGCAGCTTAGCCAAAAACATTCAGTACTTC; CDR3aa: CASSLAKNIQYF
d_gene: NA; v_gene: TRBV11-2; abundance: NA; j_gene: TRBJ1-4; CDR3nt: TGTGCCAGCGGCCGCACCATAAGCGACAGGATAGAAAAACTGTTTTTT; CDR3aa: CASGRTISDRIEKLFF
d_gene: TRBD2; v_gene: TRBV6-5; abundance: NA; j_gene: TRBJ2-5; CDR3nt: TGTGCCAGCAGTTTTAGCGGGGGGGCCGCAGAGACCCAGTACTTC; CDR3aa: CASSFSGGAAETQYF
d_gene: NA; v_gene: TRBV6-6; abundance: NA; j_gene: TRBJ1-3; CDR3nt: TGTGCCGTCAGGGACTCTGGAAACACCATATATTTT; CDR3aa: CAVRDSGNTIYF
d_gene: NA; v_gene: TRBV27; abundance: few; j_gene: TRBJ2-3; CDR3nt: TGTGCCAGCAGTCGGGTGGGAGTAACAGATACGCAGTATTTT; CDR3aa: CASSRVGVTDTQYF
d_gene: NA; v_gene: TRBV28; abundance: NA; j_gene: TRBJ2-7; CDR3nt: TGTGCCAGCAGTCCCCCCGGGATCCAGGGAGGTGAGCAGTACTTC; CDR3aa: CASSPPGIQGGEQYF
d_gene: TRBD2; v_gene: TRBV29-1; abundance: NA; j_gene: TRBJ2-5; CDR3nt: TGCAGCGTTGCAGAGACTAGCGGAGAGACCCAGTACTTC; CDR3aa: CSVAETSGETQYF
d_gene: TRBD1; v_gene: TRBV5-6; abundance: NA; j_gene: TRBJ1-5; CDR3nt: TGTGCCAGCAGCTTGGGGGGACAGGGACGCAATCAGCCCCAGCATTTT; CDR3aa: CASSLGGQGRNQPQHF
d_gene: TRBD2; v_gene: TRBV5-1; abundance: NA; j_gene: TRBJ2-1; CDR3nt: TGCGCCAGCAGCTCCCTAGCGGGGGGGCGCAATGAGCAGTTCTTC; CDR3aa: CASSSLAGGRNEQFF
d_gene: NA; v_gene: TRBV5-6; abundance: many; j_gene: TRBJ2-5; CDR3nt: TGTGCCAGCAGCCCCCCGGGCAACAGGGAGGCGACCCAGTACTTC; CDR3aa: CASSPPGNREATQYF
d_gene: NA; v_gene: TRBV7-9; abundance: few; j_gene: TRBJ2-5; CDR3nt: TGTGCCAGCAGCTCAAGGGACGGGCTACAAGAGACCCAGTACTTC; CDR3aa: CASSSRDGLQETQYF